The clone carrying this T cell receptor (beta chain) was found many times. The antigen is unknown. The data were obtained in a study of early T cells in non-severe SARS-CoV-2 infection. Study-wide background: The input, bulk RNA from unsorted whole blood, was sequenced, and chains were unpaired.

With 3 bases clipped from V and 2 bases from J, the junction kept 5 bases outside the gene matches. Germline values: CDR1 KGHSH, CDR2 LQKENI. The CDR3 is made up of 15 amino acids. Study-level findings and limits: Matching with VDJdb favored anti-spike CD8 responses (missing private and CD4 specificities).

Attached unique molecular identifiers marked individual cDNA molecules. TCRdb redid the calling of the 5' RACE reads with MiXCR, one entry per CDR3 protein. Of 25,000 or so distinct CDR3 sequences listed, 5.5% were seen once; the top ten hold approximately 2.5%. The sequenced sample consisted of whole blood. The V call is TRBV18, the J call TRBJ2-7; 9 bases align to TRBD1. This clonotype originated in an adult who was a healthcare worker with PCR-confirmed SARS-CoV-2 infection or an uninfected control (not recorded which). The CDR3 DNA is TGTGCCAGCTCACCCCGACAGGGGGATCCCTACGAGCAGTACTTC. Translating it yields CASSPRQGDPYEQYF.